This T cell receptor beta chain emerged from a study of shared clonotypes between healthy human individuals. The overall study: Each donor's CD8 memory used one plate, CD8 naive two, each CD4 subset three.

On this clone itself: The antigen is unknown.

The protocol was immunoSEQ multiplex PCR, while the TCRdb copy is restricted to in-frame clones and leaves out a portion. The profile shows approximately 1,000,000 clones, 70% to 80% of them singletons. Germline assignment: CDR1 SGDLS and CDR2 YYNGEE. There are 14 residues in the CDR3. The V and J ends lost 4 bases and 4 bases, in that order; junction bases with no gene match: 2. Splitting the CD4+ cells yielded a CD45RA+ naive subset and a CD45RA-negative memory subset. Whole-study results and caveats: Non-shared clonotypes displayed generation probabilities falling below those of clonotypes present in all four donors. On the whole, naive subsets had larger estimated richness than memory subsets had.

The clonotype comes from a man aged 18 to 29 in good health. Some clones in this sample may be carry-over from other donors' samples. Material for sequencing was memory CD4+ T cells from PBMCs. Sample subset: CD45RA-negative fraction. This chain uses TRBV9 with TRBJ2-3; 11 bases map to TRBD1. The chain's CDR3 is CASSWGQGADTQYF. CDR3 nucleotide sequence: TGTGCCAGCAGCTGGGGACAGGGGGCAGATACGCAGTATTTT. Together with reference TRBV9 and TRBJ2-3, the CDR3 gives the full variable domain: DSGVTQTPKHLITATGQRVTLRCSPRSGDLSVYWYQQSLDQGLQFLIQYYNGEERAKGNILERFSAQQFPDLHSELNLSSLELGDSALYFCASSWGQGADTQYFGPGTRLTVL.